This passage covers 9 T cell receptor beta chains from one sample sequenced in a study of T cell responses to AZD1222 COVID-19 vaccine. The repertoire was sequenced with immunoSEQ multiplex PCR; TCRdb's copy has only in-frame clones and lacks some. The table records under 200,000 clones, around 90% of them present only once. This specimen consisted of peripheral blood, obtained on day 0 of MenACWY control vaccination. The receptors originated from an adult in good health.

The CDR3 loop is CASSHTGPNTEAFF. CDR3 DNA sequence: TGTGCCAGCAGCCACACGGGGCCGAATACTGAAGCTTTCTTT. The genes are TRBV6-9 and TRBJ1-1; D perhaps matches TRBD1 (5 bases). In germline, CDR1 is MNHGY, CDR2 SVAAGI. V was shortened by 6 bases and J by 5 bases, with 16 bases between the two germline ends. CDR3 size: 14 residues.

The table lists this clone with a count of one. V and J are TRBV5-6 and TRBJ2-3, with D unclear. The CDR3 runs 14 residues. The germline V and J ends were trimmed by 2 bases and 2 bases, with 9 bases remaining between them. The V gene's germline CDR1 is SGHDT and CDR2 YYEEEE. The CDR3, as DNA: TGTGCCAGCAGCTTCTCTTTCTCCACAGATACGCAGTATTTT. Encoded protein: CASSFSFSTDTQYF.

V usage is TRBV2 and J usage is TRBJ1-6; D is possibly TRBD1 (6 bases). Germline lookup yields CDR1 SNHLY and CDR2 FYNNEI. Trimming pared 5 bases from V and 9 bases from J, leaving 14 bases between. CDR3 length: 14 amino acids. The CDR3 DNA reads as TGTGCCAGCAGTCAGGACAGCCAAGGTTCACCCCTCCACTTT. Translation: CASSQDSQGSPLHF.

This chain links TRBV2 with TRBJ2-3; 7 bases fit TRBD2. CDR1 SNHLY and CDR2 FYNNEI come from the germline V gene. The length of the CDR3 is 16 residues. The V gene end was trimmed by 2 bases and the J gene end by 6 bases; junction bases not matched to a gene: 11. The CDR3 DNA follows: TGTGCCAGCAGTGAATGGCTAGCGGACGCCGTTGATACGCAGTATTTT. Amino acid sequence: CASSEWLADAVDTQYF.

The CDR3 reads CASSPREAGWRQFF. The CDR3 region has the DNA TGCGCCAGCAGCCCCCGGGAAGCGGGATGGAGGCAGTTCTTC. The chain has TRBV5-1 and TRBJ2-1, with 7 bases lining up with TRBD2. The V and J ends lost 4 bases and 12 bases, in that order; junction bases with no gene match: 13. The germline gives CDR1 SGHRS, CDR2 YFSETQ. The CDR3 spans 14 residues.

CDR3 sequence (DNA): TGTGCCAGCAGCTTAGGAGGGACTATGGAAGAGCAGTACTTC. Translating it yields CASSLGGTMEEQYF. The rearrangement links TRBV11-3 to TRBJ2-7; TRBD2 aligns across 7 bases. The CDR3 totals 14 residues. Unmatched junction bases numbered 7, after V lost 1 base and J lost 7 bases. Germline V gene sequence: CDR1 SGHNT, CDR2 YENEEA.

The CDR3 nucleotides read TGTGCCAGCAGCTTGGGCACTGAAGCTTTCTTT. This encodes CASSLGTEAFF. V usage is TRBV5-6 and J usage is TRBJ1-1; D is undetermined. Germline CDR1 reads SGHDT; CDR2 reads YYEEEE. The CDR3 covers 11 residues. The ends were cut back, 0 bases at V and 4 bases at J, with 1 base in the middle.

The V and J genes are TRBV19 and TRBJ1-1; TRBD1 aligns across 10 bases. Losses at the gene ends were 8 bases for V and 2 bases for J; bases not matched to a gene: 5. This CDR3 spans 14 amino acids. Germline CDR1 and CDR2: LNHDA and SQIVND (reference sequence). The CDR3: CASRQGAGNTEAFF. CDR3 nucleotides: TGTGCCAGTCGACAGGGGGCGGGAAACACTGAAGCTTTCTTT.

This clone was detected a few times. The genes are TRBV9 and TRBJ1-1; no clear D gene. The CDR3 runs to 13 residues. Germline lookup yields CDR1 SGDLS and CDR2 YYNGEE. The V and J ends lost 2 bases and 4 bases respectively, with 9 bases between them. As DNA, the CDR3 is TGTGCCAGCAGCGTTGGAAGTCCCACTGAAGCTTTCTTT. It specifies CASSVGSPTEAFF.